One sample yielded the 26 T cell receptor beta chains listed below, sequenced in a study of T cell responses to AZD1222 COVID-19 vaccine. Method: immunoSEQ multiplex PCR; TCRdb's copy keeps in-frame clones and lacks some. The profile shows fewer than 95,000 clones, 80% to 90% of them singletons. The specimen comprised peripheral blood, sampled on day 0 of AZD1222 vaccination. Every receptor here comes from an adult in good health.

The chain is built from TRBV24-1 and TRBJ2-3, with unresolved D. Germline CDR1 and CDR2: KGHDR and SFDVKD. Between the trimmed V and J ends, which lost 0 bases and 9 bases, there was a span of 3 bases. The CDR3 is 11 amino acids. The CDR3 spells CATSDLGTQYF. The CDR3 DNA follows: TGTGCCACCAGTGATTTGGGAACGCAGTATTTT.

The V call is TRBV4-2, the J call TRBJ1-2, with TRBD1 as a possible D gene (5 bases). Germline CDR1 LGHNA, CDR2 YNFKEQ. The CDR3 is 14 amino acids. Trimming left V 7 bases short and J 5 bases short, with 17 bases between. The DNA of the CDR3 is TGTGCCAGCACATATACTCGGGGGGAATATGGCTACACCTTC. This gives the protein CASTYTRGEYGYTF.

The chain couples TRBV28 to TRBJ1-5; no firm D call. This CDR3 contains 16 residues. V was pared by 2 bases and J by 0 bases, with 11 bases between. The germline gives CDR1 MDHEN, CDR2 SYDVKM. The CDR3 DNA sequence: TGTGCCAGCAGTTTAACCCGGGCAGATAGCAATCAGCCCCAGCATTTT. It yields the protein CASSLTRADSNQPQHF.

The rearrangement links TRBV12-3 or TRBV12-4 to TRBJ1-4; perhaps TRBD1 as D (6 bases). The CDR3 covers 13 residues. With 5 bases removed from V and 4 bases from J, the gap between germline ends came to 8 bases. For the CDR3, the DNA is TGTGCCAGCAGTCGACAGGATAATGAAAAACTGTTTTTT. Residues: CASSRQDNEKLFF.

This clone was counted between two and nine times. The chain joins TRBV7-9 to TRBJ1-1; 9 nucleotides match TRBD1. Trimming took 5 bases from V and 4 from J; bases not matched to a gene: 8. This CDR3 spans 15 amino acids. Looked up from germline, CDR1 is SEHNR and CDR2 is FQNEAQ (reference sequence). Here the CDR3 DNA reads TGTGCCAGCAGCCTGGGACAGGGAATGGGCACTGAAGCTTTCTTT. Translating gives CASSLGQGMGTEAFF.

J is TRBJ2-2 and V is TRBV6-2 or TRBV6-3, with D hard to call. This CDR3 region has 14 residues. Germline V gene data show CDR1 as MNHEY and CDR2 as SVGEGT. Trimming removed 0 bases at V and 1 base at J, with 3 bases between. The CDR3 bases are TGTGCCAGCAGTTACTCGGAGAACACCGGGGAGCTGTTTTTT. Amino acid sequence: CASSYSENTGELFF.

The gene calls are TRBV19 and TRBJ1-5; TRBD1 agrees at 11 bases. Unmatched junction bases numbered 12, after V lost 7 bases and J lost 1 base. The CDR3 has 18 residues. Germline lookup yields CDR1 LNHDA and CDR2 SQIVND (reference sequence). In nucleotides, the CDR3 is TGTGCCAGTACGCCCACGGACAGGGGGCAGCTGAGCAATCAGCCCCAGCATTTT. It yields the protein CASTPTDRGQLSNQPQHF.

The J gene is TRBJ2-6, the V gene TRBV3-1 (or the pseudogene TRBV3-2); D remains ambiguous. V was shortened by 4 bases and J by 1 base, with 11 bases between the two germline ends. Germline assignment: CDR1 LGHDT and CDR2 YNNKEL (reference sequence). This CDR3 is 16 amino acids long. The CDR3 loop reads CASSPTRPSGANVLTF. DNA of the CDR3: TGTGCCAGCAGCCCGACCCGGCCGTCTGGGGCCAACGTCCTGACTTTC.

The rearrangement joins TRBV6-1 to TRBJ2-7; D not certain. The germline CDR1 and CDR2 sequences are MNHNS and SASEGT. The CDR3 is made up of 12 amino acids. The V and J ends lost 2 bases and 7 bases respectively, with 9 bases between them. CDR3 bases: TGTGCCAGCAGTGAATCTGGGATAGAGCAGTACTTC. This translates into CASSESGIEQYF.

This clone occurred a few times. The V gene is TRBV15, the J gene TRBJ2-5; the D is unclear. CDR1 and CDR2 (germline): LNHNV, YYDKDF (reference sequence). The V and J ends lost 0 bases and 1 base respectively, with 6 bases between them. The CDR3 runs to 14 residues. CDR3 protein: CATSRDGSQETQYF. The CDR3 coding sequence is TGTGCCACCAGCAGAGACGGCAGCCAAGAGACCCAGTACTTC.

V and J are TRBV4-3 and TRBJ1-2; the D is unclear. V lost 1 base to trimming and J lost 4 bases, with 10 bases between them. The CDR3 has 14 amino acids. Germline loops: CDR1 LGHNA, CDR2 YSLEER. DNA for the CDR3: TGCGCCAGCAGCCAAGGGGTATTGGCCTATGGCTACACCTTC. Encoded protein: CASSQGVLAYGYTF.

The V and J genes are TRBV9 and TRBJ1-4; D is undetermined. The CDR3 loop spans 15 amino acids. In germline, CDR1 is SGDLS, CDR2 YYNGEE. Trimming left V 6 bases short and J 10 bases short, with 22 bases between. CDR3 DNA: TGTGCCAGCACCTTCGGTCGCATTGATATGGGAAAACTGTTTTTT. It translates to CASTFGRIDMGKLFF. Using reference TRBV9 and TRBJ1-4 for the parts outside the CDR3, the full variable domain is DSGVTQTPKHLITATGQRVTLRCSPRSGDLSVYWYQQSLDQGLQFLIQYYNGEERAKGNILERFSAQQFPDLHSELNLSSLELGDSALYFCASTFGRIDMGKLFFGSGTQLSVL.

This chain joins TRBV7-2 and TRBJ2-7, with 13 bases that match TRBD2. The CDR3 length is 18 residues. V was clipped by 3 bases and J by 0 bases; unmatched bases: 8. Germline V gene data show CDR1 as SGHTA and CDR2 as FQGNSA. This CDR3 is CASSLTGTSGTFSYEQYF. The CDR3, as DNA: TGTGCCAGCAGCTTGACCGGGACTAGCGGGACCTTCTCCTACGAGCAGTACTTC.

The V and J genes are TRBV6-5 and TRBJ1-6, with TRBD1 matching over 8 bases. J was trimmed by 9 bases and V by 2 bases; bases with no gene match: 3. Germline values: CDR1 MNHEY, CDR2 SVGAGI. The CDR3 contains 14 residues. As DNA, the CDR3 is TGTGCCAGCAGTTACGGGCAGGGGGCTTCACCCCTCCACTTT. Its translation is CASSYGQGASPLHF.

The chain couples TRBV27 to TRBJ1-1; no reliable D call. CDR1 and CDR2 (germline): MNHEY, SMNVEV (reference sequence). Deletions cut 6 bases from V and 2 bases from J, with 13 bases between. The CDR3 sequence is 14 residues long. CDR3 DNA sequence: TGTGCCAGCAGCCTGGGCCCTGCAAACACTGAAGCTTTCTTT. Its translation is CASSLGPANTEAFF.

The rearrangement uses TRBV27 and TRBJ1-1, with D possibly being TRBD1 (6 bases). Germline CDR1 is MNHEY and CDR2 is SMNVEV (reference sequence). V lost 6 bases and J 7 bases, leaving 12 bases between the germline ends. This CDR3 comprises 12 residues. The CDR3 coding sequence is TGTGCCAGCAGCCAAACAGGGCTTGAAGCTTTCTTT. Protein sequence: CASSQTGLEAFF.

This clone was detected only once. J is TRBJ1-5 and V is TRBV4-1; possible D gene TRBD1, 5 bases. Trimming took off 1 base at V and 3 bases at J, with 10 bases between the two ends. CDR3 length equals 15 residues. Per germline, CDR1 MGHRA and CDR2 YSYEKL. The CDR3: CASSQAQGPNQPQHF. Here the CDR3 DNA reads TGCGCCAGCAGCCAAGCCCAGGGACCCAATCAGCCCCAGCATTTT.

The rearrangement links TRBV7-2 to TRBJ2-1; TRBD2 agrees at 8 bases. The CDR3 runs 12 residues. The junction had 4 bases not matched to a gene; V was cut back by 5 bases and J by 10 bases. Per the germline V gene, CDR1 is SGHTA and CDR2 is FQGNSA. CDR3 in amino acids: CASSPLADEQFF. The CDR3 DNA reads as TGTGCCAGCAGCCCACTAGCGGACGAGCAGTTCTTC.

CDR3 residues: CASSLGILGEQFF. The DNA for the CDR3 is TGTGCCAGCAGTTTGGGGATTTTGGGTGAGCAGTTCTTC. This chain connects TRBV28 to TRBJ2-1; D is unresolved. This CDR3 is 13 amino acids long. The V end lost 3 bases, the J end lost 9 bases, and 12 bases lay between the germline ends. CDR1 is MDHEN, CDR2 SYDVKM, per germline.

This sequence joins TRBV19 and TRBJ2-1; D unresolved. The CDR3 runs 15 residues. V dropped 8 bases and J dropped 0 bases, with 14 bases sitting between them. CDR1 is LNHDA and CDR2 is SQIVND in the germline V gene (reference sequence). The CDR3 region is CASAKPLSSYNEQFF. DNA for the CDR3: TGTGCCAGTGCTAAGCCCCTGAGCTCCTACAATGAGCAGTTCTTC.

This chain joins TRBV28 and TRBJ1-4, with a weak D call TRBD1 (5 bases). The V and J ends lost 5 bases and 8 bases respectively, with 21 bases between them. The CDR3 has 16 residues. Germline V gene lookup returns CDR1 MDHEN and CDR2 SYDVKM. CDR3 DNA: TGTGCCAGCAGTGTAACTCCCGGGACCCGGGGGGAAAAACTGTTTTTT. Its translation is CASSVTPGTRGEKLFF.

The chain has TRBV7-6 and TRBJ1-3; no clear D gene. CDR1 is SGHVS and CDR2 is FNYEAQ in the germline V gene. V lost 0 bases, J lost 0 bases, and 9 bases lay in between. CDR3 length: 16 amino acids. As DNA, the CDR3 is TGTGCCAGCAGCTTAGCGACGGTCCTCTCTGGAAACACCATATATTTT. Protein sequence: CASSLATVLSGNTIYF.

The chain recombines TRBV13 with TRBJ1-1, with D perhaps TRBD1 (6 bases). The CDR3 extends over 15 amino acids. Between the trimmed V and J ends, which lost 5 bases and 5 bases, there was a span of 18 bases. Germline V lookup: CDR1 PRHDT, CDR2 FYEKMQ (reference sequence). The CDR3 loop is CASSAPNRAGTEAFF. In DNA form, the CDR3 reads TGTGCCAGCAGCGCGCCAAACAGGGCGGGGACTGAAGCTTTCTTT.

The chain couples TRBV14 to TRBJ1-3; the D is unclear. The CDR3 loop spans 16 amino acids. Germline loops: CDR1 SGHDN, CDR2 FVKESK. V dropped 2 bases and J dropped 1 base, with 12 bases sitting between them. The CDR3 DNA sequence: TGTGCCAGCAGCCAATTTCTGTCAGGATCTGGAAACACCATATATTTT. Translated, it gives CASSQFLSGSGNTIYF.

The V gene is TRBV7-2, the J gene TRBJ2-1, with unresolved D. With 1 base removed from V and 9 bases from J, the gap between germline ends came to 7 bases. This CDR3 spans 12 amino acids. The germline V gene encodes CDR1 SGHTA and CDR2 FQGNSA. The chain's CDR3 is CASSLGGSEQFF. The DNA of the CDR3 is TGTGCCAGCAGCTTAGGGGGTAGTGAGCAGTTCTTC.

This chain links TRBV3-1 (or the pseudogene TRBV3-2) with TRBJ1-4, with a weak D call TRBD1 (6 bases). Germline V gene lookup returns CDR1 LGHDT and CDR2 YNNKEL (reference sequence). Trimming stripped 0 bases from V and 8 bases from J, with 13 bases between. The length of the CDR3 is 15 residues. The CDR3 loop reads CASSQDWGQGEKLFF. DNA of the CDR3: TGTGCCAGCAGCCAAGATTGGGGGCAGGGAGAAAAACTGTTTTTT.